Included here is one T cell receptor beta chain sequence, with context. The CDR3 runs to 13 residues. Per the germline V gene, CDR1 is LNHNV and CDR2 is YYDKDF (reference sequence). V was clipped by 0 bases and J by 3 bases, with 6 bases between them. This entry belongs to a study of blood T cell repertoires in COVID-19. Which cohort a participant joined came from the clinical history participants gave. How the authors handled the data: The assay estimated nucleated cells by amplifying reference gene primers. TCRdb's table, derived via immunoSEQ multiplex PCR, lists solely in-frame clones and lacks some. V, J and clone size derive from that table, while D and trimming were established from the DNA sequence. The sample holds 150,000 to 200,000 clones; 80% are singletons and the top ten take less than 6%.

The sequencing input was PBMCs or T cells enriched from blood (not recorded which). The chain recombines TRBV15 with TRBJ2-7, with D hard to call. The receptor was isolated from a man aged 35 to 55 who had recovered from COVID-19. The CDR3 reads CATSRDQYYEQYV. The CDR3 DNA is TGTGCCACCAGCAGAGACCAGTACTACGAGCAGTACGTC.